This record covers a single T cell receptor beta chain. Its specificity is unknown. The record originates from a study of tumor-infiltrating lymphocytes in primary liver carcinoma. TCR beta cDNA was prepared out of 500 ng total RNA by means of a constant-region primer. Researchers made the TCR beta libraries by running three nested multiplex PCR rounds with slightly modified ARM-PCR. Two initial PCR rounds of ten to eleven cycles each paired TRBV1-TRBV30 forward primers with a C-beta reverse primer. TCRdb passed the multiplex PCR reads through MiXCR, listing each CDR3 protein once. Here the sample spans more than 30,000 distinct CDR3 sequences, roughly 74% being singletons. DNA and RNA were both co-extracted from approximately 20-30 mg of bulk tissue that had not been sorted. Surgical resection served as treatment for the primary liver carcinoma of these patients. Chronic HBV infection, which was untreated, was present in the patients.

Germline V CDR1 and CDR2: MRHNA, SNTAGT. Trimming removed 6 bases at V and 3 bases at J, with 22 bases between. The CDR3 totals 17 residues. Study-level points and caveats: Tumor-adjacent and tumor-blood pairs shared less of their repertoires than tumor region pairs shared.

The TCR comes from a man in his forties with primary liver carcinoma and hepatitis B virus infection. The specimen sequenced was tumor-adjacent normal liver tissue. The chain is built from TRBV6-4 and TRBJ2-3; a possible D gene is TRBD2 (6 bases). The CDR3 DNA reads TGTGCCAGCAGCCCCAGGACTAACGGGAGCCCTACAGATACGCAGTATTTT. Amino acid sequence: CASSPRTNGSPTDTQYF.